The 29 T cell receptor beta chains below all came from one sample that was sequenced in a study of cytomegalovirus exposure and HLA in healthy donors. PCR was performed using 60 Vbeta and 13 Jbeta primers. Some clones are missing from TCRdb's copy, which holds only in-frame ones; the method was immunoSEQ multiplex PCR. Here the sample spans roughly 120,000 clones, under 80% being singletons. The sequencing sample was made of PBMCs. These receptors all come from an older woman in good health and CMV-seropositive.

This rearrangement joins TRBV6-5 to TRBJ2-1; 7 nucleotides line up with TRBD1. CDR3 length equals 15 residues. Losses at the gene ends were 6 bases for V and 5 bases for J; bases not matched to a gene: 10. Germline CDR1 and CDR2: MNHEY and SVGAGI. The CDR3, as DNA: TGTGCCAGCAGCCATCGACAGGGCAGGAACAATGAGCAGTTCTTC. Residues: CASSHRQGRNNEQFF.

The genes are TRBV5-4 and TRBJ2-5; 12 bases are a match to TRBD2. CDR3 size: 18 residues. The germline V gene encodes CDR1 SGHNT and CDR2 YYREEE (reference sequence). V lost 0 bases and J lost 5; bases outside the gene matches: 11. CDR3 sequence reads: CASSLARLAGGPGETQYF. The CDR3 DNA is TGTGCCAGCAGCTTGGCCCGTCTAGCGGGAGGGCCGGGGGAGACCCAGTACTTC. Variable domain in full (rest from reference TRBV5-4 and TRBJ2-5): ETGVTQSPTHLIKTRGQQVTLRCSSQSGHNTVSWYQQALGQGPQFIFQYYREEENGRGNFPPRFSGLQFPNYSSELNVNALELDDSALYLCASSLARLAGGPGETQYFGPGTRLLVL.

The J gene is TRBJ1-1, the V gene TRBV30, with a tentative D call TRBD1 (6 bases). Trimming cost V 4 bases and J 3 bases, with 15 bases left between them. Germline values: CDR1 GTSNPN, CDR2 SVGIG (reference sequence). The CDR3 runs to 14 residues. The CDR3 is CAWTKGDVYTEAFF. CDR3 DNA: TGTGCCTGGACCAAGGGGGATGTATACACTGAAGCTTTCTTT. Looking up the rest from reference TRBV30 and TRBJ1-1 gives the full variable domain: SQTIHQWPATLVQPVGSPLSLECTVEGTSNPNLYWYRQAAGRGLQLLFYSVGIGQISSEVPQNLSASRPQDRQFILSSKKLLLSDSGFYLCAWTKGDVYTEAFFGQGTRLTVV.

This clone was recorded once. The genes are TRBV29-1 and TRBJ1-1; D is ambiguous. V was shortened by 3 bases and J by 0 bases, with 8 bases between the two germline ends. The germline gives CDR1 SQVTM, CDR2 ANQGSEA. The CDR3 has 13 residues. As DNA, the CDR3 is TGCAGCGTTGAGAGGCTAATGAACACTGAAGCTTTCTTT. It codes for CSVERLMNTEAFF.

This rearrangement joins TRBV5-1 to TRBJ2-1; 7 bases agree with TRBD1. The germline V gene has CDR1 SGHRS and CDR2 YFSETQ. J gave up 5 bases and V 4 bases, and 3 bases lay outside the gene matches. There are 13 residues in the CDR3. This chain's CDR3 is CASSPQGDNEQFF. As DNA, the CDR3 is TGCGCCAGCAGCCCTCAGGGGGACAATGAGCAGTTCTTC.

The V call is TRBV5-1, the J call TRBJ1-1; 8 nucleotides match TRBD1. The CDR3 is 15 amino acids. CDR1 is SGHRS and CDR2 is YFSETQ in the germline V gene. The junction had 9 bases not matched to a gene; V was cut back by 4 bases and J by 4 bases. The CDR3 spells CASSGSRGQTTEAFF. CDR3 DNA sequence: TGCGCCAGCAGCGGGAGCAGGGGGCAGACCACTGAAGCTTTCTTT.

The chain has TRBV9 and TRBJ1-4, with 9 bases that match TRBD1. The CDR3 loop spans 15 amino acids. Trimming removed 4 bases from V and 7 bases from J; junction bases left unmatched: 8. CDR1 is SGDLS, CDR2 YYNGEE, per germline. The CDR3 here is CASSTRTGDREKLFF. The CDR3 DNA is TGTGCCAGCAGCACCCGGACAGGGGATCGTGAAAAACTGTTTTTT.

The chain links TRBV7-2 to TRBJ2-5; TRBD2 aligns across 12 bases. The CDR3 sequence is 16 residues long. CDR1 SGHTA and CDR2 FQGNSA come from the germline V gene. Trimming removed 4 bases from V and 5 bases from J; junction bases left unmatched: 8. The CDR3 DNA follows: TGTGCCAGCAGCTGGGCTAGCGGGGGGGCCGGGGAGACCCAGTACTTC. The encoded protein is CASSWASGGAGETQYF. The entire variable domain, with the rest obtained from reference TRBV7-2 and TRBJ2-5, is as follows: GAGVSQSPSNKVTEKGKDVELRCDPISGHTALYWYRQSLGQGLEFLIYFQGNSAPDKSGLPSDRFSAERTGGSVSTLTIQRTQQEDSAVYLCASSWASGGAGETQYFGPGTRLLVL.

The chain has TRBV7-6 and TRBJ2-7; 9 positions agree with TRBD1. CDR3 size: 14 residues. Trimming removed 3 bases from V and 5 bases from J; junction bases left unmatched: 5. The V gene's germline CDR1 is SGHVS and CDR2 FNYEAQ. The CDR3 loop is CASSFSQGADEQYF. DNA for the CDR3: TGTGCCAGCAGCTTCTCACAGGGGGCAGACGAGCAGTACTTC.

This clone was recorded a few times. The chain links TRBV7-2 to TRBJ2-5; the match to TRBD2 covers 7 bases. The CDR3 totals 15 residues. J gave up 5 bases and V 5 bases, and 11 bases lay outside the gene matches. Germline V lookup: CDR1 SGHTA, CDR2 FQGNSA. CDR3 DNA sequence: TGTGCCAGCAGCCTAGTCCGGACTAGAGGGGAGACCCAGTACTTC. Amino acids: CASSLVRTRGETQYF.

The chain couples TRBV5-1 to TRBJ2-1; D is possibly TRBD1 (6 bases). The V end lost 6 bases, the J end lost 0 bases, and 13 bases lay between the germline ends. CDR3 length equals 15 residues. CDR1 and CDR2 (germline): SGHRS, YFSETQ. In nucleotides, the CDR3 is TGCGCCAGCACCGAGGGGGTACGCTCCTACAATGAGCAGTTCTTC. Translation: CASTEGVRSYNEQFF.

The V and J genes are TRBV7-2 and TRBJ2-7; 7 nucleotides align to TRBD1. The junction had 5 bases not matched to a gene; V was cut back by 6 bases and J by 0 bases. This CDR3 spans 14 amino acids. CDR1 is SGHTA, CDR2 FQGNSA, per germline. CDR3 loop: CASRIRGSSYEQYF. The CDR3 region has the DNA TGTGCCAGCAGGATCAGGGGGAGCTCCTACGAGCAGTACTTC.

In its sample, this clone was seen a few times. The V gene is TRBV6-5, the J gene TRBJ2-1; D may be TRBD2 (5 bases). Germline V gene data show CDR1 as MNHEY and CDR2 as SVGAGI. This CDR3 is 13 amino acids long. V was clipped by 6 bases and J by 6 bases, with 12 bases between them. CDR3 loop: CASRAWTGNEQFF. CDR3 coding DNA: TGTGCCAGCAGGGCCTGGACTGGCAATGAGCAGTTCTTC.

This clone was detected once. This rearrangement joins TRBV7-2 to TRBJ1-2; the D is unclear. Germline V gives CDR1 SGHTA, CDR2 FQGNSA. This CDR3 comprises 15 residues. Trimming removed 0 bases at V and 2 bases at J, with 10 bases between. The CDR3 DNA sequence: TGTGCCAGCAGCTTAGCGAACCGACTCAACTATGGCTACACCTTC. Its translation is CASSLANRLNYGYTF.

J is TRBJ1-1 and V is TRBV10-3, with D uncertain. The V gene lost 11 bases and the J gene lost 1 base, with 14 bases spanning the gap. Germline V CDR1 and CDR2: ENHRY, SYGVKD. CDR3 length: 13 residues. This CDR3 reads CAGKRVPNTEAFF. The CDR3 coding sequence is TGTGCCGGAAAGCGGGTTCCGAACACTGAAGCTTTCTTT.

J is TRBJ2-3 and V is TRBV5-4; D remains ambiguous. V was cut by 0 bases and J by 6 bases, with 14 bases left in between. The CDR3 runs to 15 residues. Germline V gene sequence: CDR1 SGHNT, CDR2 YYREEE (reference sequence). For the CDR3, the DNA is TGTGCCAGCAGCTTGGACGTCGCAGGCCCGGATACGCAGTATTTT. Its translation is CASSLDVAGPDTQYF.

The chain is built from TRBV6-5 and TRBJ1-1, with TRBD1 identical over 10 bases. Germline-derived CDR1 and CDR2 are MNHEY and SVGAGI. This CDR3 region has 13 residues. The V gene end was trimmed by 7 bases and the J gene end by 12 bases; junction bases not matched to a gene: 11. The CDR3 DNA follows: TGTGCCAGCACCCACCGGGACAGGGGATTCCCTTTCTTT. It yields the protein CASTHRDRGFPFF.

Details on this clone: The junction shows a germline mismatch at one end, possibly a read error. The rearrangement uses TRBV10-1 and TRBJ1-1; unclear D gene. CDR1 is WNHNN, CDR2 SYGVQD, per germline (reference sequence). CDR3 length equals 8 residues. CDR3 protein: CASSTVLF. As DNA, the CDR3 is TGCGCCAGCAGTACGGTTCTTTTT.

This clone turned up a few times. In DNA form, the CDR3 reads TGTGCCAGCAGTAGGACAGGGGGGACGAGAGAGACCCAGTACTTC. Its translation: CASSRTGGTRETQYF. The chain couples TRBV25-1 to TRBJ2-5; 10 bases agree with TRBD1. Trimming took 5 bases from V and 4 from J; bases not matched to a gene: 7. This CDR3 is built from 15 residues. Per the germline V gene, CDR1 is MGHDK and CDR2 is SYGVNS.

V gene TRBV19 combines with J gene TRBJ2-7; 12 bases map to TRBD2. The V and J ends lost 4 bases and 3 bases, in that order; junction bases with no gene match: 4. Per the germline V gene, CDR1 is LNHDA and CDR2 is SQIVND (reference sequence). CDR3 size: 15 residues. The CDR3 sequence: CASSNRLAGDYEQYF. The CDR3 nucleotides read TGTGCCAGTAGTAATCGACTAGCGGGGGACTACGAGCAGTACTTC.

The chain combines TRBV30 with TRBJ1-1; D gene uncertain. The CDR3 loop spans 14 amino acids. CDR1 and CDR2 (germline): GTSNPN, SVGIG (reference sequence). Trimming stripped 0 bases from V and 1 base from J, with 9 bases between. The CDR3 reads CAWSVKAGNTEAFF. The CDR3 nucleotides read TGTGCCTGGAGTGTTAAAGCGGGGAACACTGAAGCTTTCTTT.

The chain recombines TRBV28 with TRBJ2-7; D is unresolved. CDR3 length: 14 residues. Per germline, CDR1 MDHEN and CDR2 SYDVKM. Trimming took 8 bases from V and 4 from J, leaving 18 bases between them. The CDR3 sequence is CASVPDFTRYEQYF. CDR3 in DNA: TGTGCCAGCGTCCCTGACTTCACCCGTTACGAGCAGTACTTC.

The genes are TRBV5-1 and TRBJ2-5; 8 bases line up with TRBD1. The germline CDR1 and CDR2 sequences are SGHRS and YFSETQ. V dropped 0 bases and J dropped 2; count of bases not matched to a gene: 0. The CDR3 is 14 amino acids. The chain's CDR3 is CASSLGTGQETQYF. The DNA for the CDR3 is TGCGCCAGCAGCTTGGGGACAGGGCAAGAGACCCAGTACTTC.

This clone was detected only a few times. This chain links TRBV29-1 with TRBJ1-1; no clear D. CDR3 length: 13 residues. Trimming left V 4 bases short and J 1 base short, with 10 bases between. CDR1 is SQVTM, CDR2 ANQGSEA, per germline. CDR3 nucleotide sequence: TGCAGCGTTGGTAACAGCAAGAACACTGAAGCTTTCTTT. This codes for CSVGNSKNTEAFF.

V and J are TRBV4-3 and TRBJ2-6; 7 bases agree with TRBD2. J was trimmed by 2 bases and V by 4 bases; bases with no gene match: 11. The CDR3 extends over 18 amino acids. Germline assignment: CDR1 LGHNA and CDR2 YSLEER. As DNA, the CDR3 is TGCGCCAGCAGCCGCCTAGCGGCTGCGGGGCCTGGGGCCAACGTCCTGACTTTC. Translation gives CASSRLAAAGPGANVLTF.

V is TRBV6-1 and J is TRBJ2-7, with 13 bases lining up with TRBD2. This CDR3 is 15 amino acids long. Trimming cost V 5 bases and J 3 bases; bases outside gene matches: 4. CDR1 and CDR2 from the germline V gene are MNHNS and SASEGT. In DNA form, the CDR3 reads TGTGCCAGCAGTACCCGGACTAGCGGGAGCTACGAGCAGTACTTC. Protein: CASSTRTSGSYEQYF.

V is TRBV28 and J is TRBJ1-2, with TRBD1 matching over 9 bases. Germline V gene data show CDR1 as MDHEN and CDR2 as SYDVKM. This CDR3 has 12 amino acids. V trimming: 8 bases; J trimming: 12 bases; junction bases outside the gene matches: 10. This CDR3 is CASSDRGTRHTF. In nucleotides, the CDR3 is TGTGCCAGCTCGGACAGGGGAACACGCCACACCTTC.

The chain combines TRBV7-3 with TRBJ2-7; D perhaps matches TRBD1 (6 bases). V was clipped by 4 bases and J by 6 bases, with 16 bases between them. CDR1 and CDR2 from the germline V gene are SGHTA and FQGTGA. This CDR3 comprises 14 residues. CDR3 sequence: CASSSITGPGEQYF. Written as DNA, the CDR3 is TGTGCCAGCAGCTCCATTACAGGGCCGGGCGAGCAGTACTTC.

This rearrangement joins TRBV5-1 to TRBJ1-1, with a weak D call TRBD1 (6 bases). Germline V gene data show CDR1 as SGHRS and CDR2 as YFSETQ. The CDR3 loop spans 16 amino acids. V lost 0 bases and J lost 2, with 14 bases in between. The CDR3 DNA sequence: TGCGCCAGCAGCTTGGCCCGGGACACAAAAAACACTGAAGCTTTCTTT. Encoded protein: CASSLARDTKNTEAFF.